This TCR beta chain was identified in a study of blood T cell repertoires in COVID-19. Germline V CDR1 and CDR2: MDHEN, SYDVKM. This CDR3 contains 12 residues. V lost 5 bases and J 7 bases, leaving 10 bases between the germline ends. Method: immunoSEQ multiplex PCR; TCRdb's copy keeps in-frame clones and lacks some. The repertoire consists of 400,000 or so clones, with 85% to 90% occurring once and the leading ten covering around 0.92%. Material for sequencing was peripheral blood. The clonotype originates from a man between 18 and 35 years old with COVID-19, enrolled during active disease. The J gene is TRBJ2-3, the V gene TRBV28; unclear D gene. CDR3 nucleotides: TGTGCCAGCAGTCCTCACAGAAATACGCAGTATTTT. It is translated as CASSPHRNTQYF.